Described below is a single TCR beta chain sequence and its context. Germline CDR1 SGHAT, CDR2 FQNNGV. The CDR3 sequence is 14 residues long. Trimming stripped 5 bases from V and 0 bases from J, with 8 bases between. This specimen comes from a study of blood T cell repertoires in COVID-19. Study background: T cells, B-cell-depleted T cells, or PBMCs provided the cDNA or gDNA that served as material.

Original handling: Amplifying reference gene primers gave estimates of nucleated cell counts. Here immunoSEQ multiplex PCR was the method, and the copy in TCRdb shows in-frame clones only, minus some. That table furnishes V, J and clone size, whereas the DNA furnished D and trimming. The data contain over 100,000 clones, 81% of them singletons. The chain employs TRBV11-2 and TRBJ1-3; D is unresolved. The sequence was collected from a woman aged 55-70 years with active or convalescent COVID-19. Sequences were obtained from peripheral blood. CDR3 sequence: CASSQLNSGNTIYF. CDR3 DNA sequence: TGTGCCAGCAGCCAACTGAACTCTGGAAACACCATATATTTT.